One T cell receptor (beta chain) is described in this entry. The target antigen is unknown. The J segment lost 6 bases and the V segment lost 3 bases, leaving 6 bases of the junction unmatched. CDR1 and CDR2 from the germline V gene are GTSNPN and SVGIG (reference sequence). This CDR3 has 14 residues. Sequencing used immunoSEQ multiplex PCR; TCRdb keeps in-frame clones, though not all of them. This table holds more than 9,000 clones, approximately 65% found once. The data were taken from a study of T cells in tumors after PD-1 blockade. Study-wide findings and caveats: Peripheral recruitment is suggested, as some novel exhausted tumor clones were in pre-treatment blood. Two pre-treatment samples showed no clonal replacement between them.

The material was tumor tissue, obtained after anti-PD-1 treatment. This TCR was sampled from a human donor with basal cell carcinoma. The chain carries TRBV30 and TRBJ1-1; 11 bases line up with TRBD1. CDR3 residues: CAWRGQGGRAEAFF. The CDR3 bases are TGTGCCTGGAGGGGACAGGGGGGTAGGGCTGAAGCTTTCTTT.